This TCR beta chain was recorded in a study of cytomegalovirus exposure and HLA in healthy donors. The wider study: The roughly 670 first-cohort repertoires shared a platform with the 130 or so validation repertoires, as reported in a later analysis.

The study, taken as a whole, reports: The authors enumerated some 160 TCR beta chains as linked to cytomegalovirus. Reports credit the classifier with highly specific, highly sensitive diagnosis of cytomegalovirus status. The tendency of first-cohort TCR clusters to co-occur in the approximately 110 validation repertoires was the finding of a later analysis.

Libraries were prepared by immunoSEQ multiplex PCR; TCRdb keeps only in-frame clonotypes and omits some of them. The sample records fewer than 85,000 clones, about 95% being singletons. For this clone: Its antigen is unknown.

Germline CDR1 is SEHNR and CDR2 is FQNEAQ (reference sequence). V was clipped by 2 bases and J by 4 bases, with 12 bases between them. The CDR3 sequence is 15 residues long. This TCR was sampled from a woman under 30 in good health and CMV-seronegative. The source material was PBMCs. The genes are TRBV7-9 and TRBJ1-3; D possibly corresponds to TRBD1 (5 bases). The CDR3 loop reads CASSLSGRAGNTIYF. Written as DNA, the CDR3 is TGTGCCAGCAGCTTATCGGGCAGGGCGGGAAACACCATATATTTT.